The present T cell receptor (beta chain) was sequenced within a study of CD8 T cells in ankylosing spondylitis. This clonotype was observed many times. Germline CDR1 MDHEN, CDR2 SYDVKM. The CDR3 extends over 16 amino acids. After removal of 5 bases from V and 5 bases from J, the junction contained 12 bases not matched to a gene. Each CDR3 protein is one row after TCRdb ran MiXCR on the 5' RACE reads. This table has some 130,000 distinct CDR3 sequences, 7% to 10% appearing once. This TCR derives from a male donor with ankylosing spondylitis or in good health (not recorded which). This chain joins TRBV28 and TRBJ2-5, with 9 bases lining up with TRBD2. The source material was blood, either unsorted or a sorted T cell fraction (not recorded which). The CDR3 loop is CASSPGGLAGFETQYF. The CDR3 nucleotides are TGTGCCAGCAGTCCCGGAGGGCTAGCGGGATTTGAGACCCAGTACTTC.